The 30 T cell receptor beta chains in this list originate from one sample, sequenced in a study of vaccination effects on CD4 cells after COVID-19. These TCRs are of unknown antigen specificity. Under the ViraFEST assay, PBMC were stimulated with viral peptide pools so that antigen-specific CD4+ T cells expanded. Sequencing was performed afterwards. Following 10 days of culture, CD4+ T cells were isolated. The vaccine given was either BNT162b2 or mRNA-1273, in two doses. The method was immunoSEQ multiplex PCR; TCRdb's version includes in-frame clones alone and lacks a portion of them. The sample carries around 81,000 clones, around 77% recorded once. Sequences were derived from CD4+ T cells from PBMCs cultured with HCoV-OC43 spike peptides, sampled after COVID-19 vaccination. Described subset: HCoV-OC43 spike overlapping peptide pool stimulation. The receptor source for this set is a human donor who received a COVID-19 vaccine.

The chain is built from TRBV6-1 and TRBJ2-7; 7 positions match TRBD1. The CDR3 is made up of 15 amino acids. V trimming: 3 bases; J trimming: 3 bases; junction bases outside the gene matches: 8. Germline V gene data show CDR1 as MNHNS and CDR2 as SASEGT. CDR3 sequence: CASSENNRGIYEQYV. Here the CDR3 DNA reads TGTGCCAGCAGTGAGAATAACAGGGGTATCTACGAGCAGTACGTC.

This clone has more than one count but fewer than ten. V and J are TRBV5-6 and TRBJ1-2; 8 bases map to TRBD1. From germline, CDR1 is SGHDT and CDR2 YYEEEE. The V segment lost 4 bases and the J segment 4 bases; nucleotides outside the gene matches: 15. This CDR3 is built from 17 residues. DNA for the CDR3: TGTGCCAGCAGCCGCCTTACCGGACAGGGAGGGGGCTATGGCTACACCTTC. Its translation: CASSRLTGQGGGYGYTF. Variable domain in full (rest from reference TRBV5-6 and TRBJ1-2): DAGVTQSPTHLIKTRGQQVTLRCSPKSGHDTVSWYQQALGQGPQFIFQYYEEEERQRGNFPDRFSGHQFPNYSSELNVNALLLGDSALYLCASSRLTGQGGGYGYTFGSGTRLTVV.

The rearrangement uses TRBV4-3 and TRBJ1-6; D is ambiguous. The CDR3 has 16 residues. V was cut by 3 bases and J by 2 bases, with 11 bases left in between. The germline V gene encodes CDR1 LGHNA and CDR2 YSLEER. CDR3 loop: CASSHVTGTYNSPLHF. The CDR3 coding sequence is TGCGCCAGCAGCCATGTTACCGGGACCTATAATTCACCCCTCCACTTT.

In its sample, this clone was seen once. J is TRBJ1-6 and V is TRBV9; D is undetermined. The ends were cut back, 3 bases at V and 7 bases at J, with 14 bases in the middle. Germline V gene lookup returns CDR1 SGDLS and CDR2 YYNGEE. This CDR3 has 15 residues. CDR3 residues: CASSAYGRMNSPLHF. The CDR3 bases are TGTGCCAGCAGCGCCTACGGACGGATGAATTCACCCCTCCACTTT.

This chain joins TRBV24-1 and TRBJ1-5, with a possible D match to TRBD1 (5 bases). V lost 9 bases and J 1 base, leaving 15 bases between the germline ends. Germline V gene lookup returns CDR1 KGHDR and CDR2 SFDVKD. The CDR3 spans 15 residues. This CDR3 is CATSSGIGSNQPQHF. CDR3 DNA: TGTGCCACCTCTTCAGGGATTGGAAGCAATCAGCCCCAGCATTTT.

The chain links TRBV24-1 to TRBJ2-5; D uncertain. V was pared by 3 bases and J by 5 bases, with 6 bases between. Germline V gene data show CDR1 as KGHDR and CDR2 as SFDVKD. This CDR3 region has 12 residues. The CDR3 DNA reads TGTGCCACCAGTGATCTCGGGGAGACCCAGTACTTC. Its protein product is CATSDLGETQYF.

The CDR3 sequence: CASSMSGGRGNQPQHF. The CDR3 coding sequence is TGTGCCAGTAGTATGTCAGGGGGGCGAGGCAATCAGCCCCAGCATTTT. The chain combines TRBV19 with TRBJ1-5; 7 positions agree with TRBD1. CDR1 is LNHDA and CDR2 is SQIVND in the germline V gene (reference sequence). The CDR3 spans 16 residues. The V gene end was trimmed by 3 bases and the J gene end by 2 bases; junction bases not matched to a gene: 7.

The rearrangement uses TRBV28 and TRBJ1-2, with 9 bases aligning to TRBD1. The germline V gene encodes CDR1 MDHEN and CDR2 SYDVKM. The CDR3 has 13 residues. J gave up 5 bases and V 10 bases, and 8 bases lay outside the gene matches. Here the CDR3 reads CATRWGQGYGYTF. In DNA form, the CDR3 reads TGTGCCACGCGGTGGGGACAGGGTTATGGCTACACCTTC.

The J gene is TRBJ2-2, the V gene TRBV18; TRBD1 agrees at 7 bases. Trimming cost V 4 bases and J 1 base; bases outside gene matches: 3. Germline V CDR1 and CDR2: KGHSH, LQKENI. The CDR3 covers 15 residues. The CDR3 DNA follows: TGTGCCAGCTCACAAGGGACAGAGAACACCGGGGAGCTGTTTTTT. As protein: CASSQGTENTGELFF. Full variable domain (rest looked up from reference TRBV18 and TRBJ2-2): NAGVMQNPRHLVRRRGQEARLRCSPMKGHSHVYWYRQLPEEGLKFMVYLQKENIIDESGMPKERFSAEFPKEGPSILRIQQVVRGDSAAYFCASSQGTENTGELFFGEGSRLTVL.

This clone was recorded only once. This chain connects TRBV21-1 to TRBJ1-4; the table gives TRBD1 as D, unverified against the DNA. TRBV21-1 has pseudogene status. The CDR3 totals 15 residues. DNA for the CDR3: TGTGCCAGCAGAGGTTGGGACAGCCTTAATGAAAAACTGTTTTTT. It yields the protein CASRGWDSLNEKLFF.

The chain is built from TRBV7-3 and TRBJ2-3, with D uncertain. The V end was cut by 2 bases, the J end by 0 bases, with 12 bases between. Germline V gene sequence: CDR1 SGHTA, CDR2 FQGTGA. The CDR3 sequence is 16 residues long. CDR3 in DNA: TGTGCCAGCAGCTTACAGCCCGATTCAAGCACAGATACGCAGTATTTT. Its protein is CASSLQPDSSTDTQYF.

The genes are TRBV14 and TRBJ1-1, with 10 bases that match TRBD1. The trim removed 2 bases at V and 0 bases at J, leaving 3 bases unmatched. Germline loops: CDR1 SGHDN, CDR2 FVKESK. The CDR3 spans 16 residues. DNA of the CDR3: TGTGCCAGCAGCCAACTTGGGACAGGGGTGAACACTGAAGCTTTCTTT. Encoded protein: CASSQLGTGVNTEAFF.

The chain has TRBV6-6 and TRBJ1-1, with D possibly TRBD1 on 6 matching bases. Germline CDR1 reads MNHNY; CDR2 reads SVGAGI (reference sequence). This CDR3 spans 15 amino acids. V shed 6 bases and J shed 5 bases, with 19 bases lying between them. As DNA, the CDR3 is TGTGCCAGCAGCCGGAACTTGGGGGCGTCGACTGAAGCTTTCTTT. This encodes CASSRNLGASTEAFF.

This clone was detected once. The rearrangement uses TRBV19 and TRBJ1-1; 7 nucleotides match TRBD1. CDR1 is LNHDA and CDR2 is SQIVND in the germline V gene (reference sequence). V was pared by 5 bases and J by 1 base, with 4 bases of the junction left unmatched. The CDR3 has 14 residues. Here the CDR3 reads CASSPRDRNTEAFF. The DNA for the CDR3 is TGTGCCAGTAGTCCCCGGGACAGGAACACTGAAGCTTTCTTT.

The chain is built from TRBV6-5 and TRBJ2-7; 7 bases line up with TRBD2. The CDR3 runs 13 residues. Trimming cost V 10 bases and J 1 base; bases outside gene matches: 7. CDR1 MNHEY and CDR2 SVGAGI come from the germline V gene. The CDR3 here is CATALAESYEQYV. CDR3 nucleotides: TGTGCCACTGCTCTAGCGGAGTCCTACGAGCAGTACGTC.

This clone appeared a few times. This chain joins TRBV7-2 and TRBJ1-5, with TRBD1 matching over 7 bases. J lost 5 bases, V lost 4 bases, and 5 bases had no gene match. CDR1 and CDR2 (germline): SGHTA, FQGNSA. The CDR3 has 14 amino acids. CDR3 sequence (DNA): TGTGCCAGCAGCTCCCGACAGGGCGATCAGCCCCAGCATTTT. This translates into CASSSRQGDQPQHF.

The rearrangement uses TRBV24-1 and TRBJ2-5; D remains unclear. V dropped 2 bases and J dropped 1 base, with 7 bases sitting between them. Germline V gene sequence: CDR1 KGHDR, CDR2 SFDVKD. The CDR3 extends over 14 amino acids. CDR3 nucleotides: TGTGCCACCAGTGATTCGGCTAGCCAAGAGACCCAGTACTTC. Translating gives CATSDSASQETQYF.

This clone was found a few times. The rearrangement joins TRBV5-5 to TRBJ1-6, with D hard to call. The CDR3 has 15 amino acids. Germline assignment: CDR1 SGHKS and CDR2 YYEKEE (reference sequence). V was trimmed by 2 bases and J by 6 bases, leaving 12 bases between them. The CDR3 sequence: CASSFLDRPNSPLHF. The CDR3 region has the DNA TGTGCCAGCAGCTTTTTGGACCGACCTAATTCACCCCTCCACTTT. The entire variable domain, with the rest obtained from reference TRBV5-5 and TRBJ1-6, is as follows: DAGVTQSPTHLIKTRGQQVTLRCSPISGHKSVSWYQQVLGQGPQFIFQYYEKEERGRGNFPDRFSARQFPNYSSELNVNALLLGDSALYLCASSFLDRPNSPLHFGNGTRLTVT.

The V gene is TRBV7-9, the J gene TRBJ2-7; D is unclear. V dropped 2 bases and J dropped 2 bases, with 10 bases sitting between them. The CDR3 sequence is 14 residues long. Germline V lookup: CDR1 SEHNR, CDR2 FQNEAQ (reference sequence). CDR3 in DNA: TGTGCCAGCAGCTTACCAGACCGAGCCTACGAGCAGTACGTC. Protein product: CASSLPDRAYEQYV.

The rearrangement links TRBV2 to TRBJ2-2; D possibly corresponds to TRBD1 (7 bases). V was cut by 7 bases and J by 8 bases, with 11 bases left in between. The germline gives CDR1 SNHLY, CDR2 FYNNEI. This CDR3 has 12 amino acids. The CDR3 DNA reads TGTGCCAGCACAGGGGGGATGGGGGAGCTGTTTTTT. Protein: CASTGGMGELFF. The full variable domain, its missing parts supplied by reference TRBV2 and TRBJ2-2, is EPEVTQTPSHQVTQMGQEVILRCVPISNHLYFYWYRQILGQKVEFLVSFYNNEISEKSEIFDDQFSVERPDGSNFTLKIRSTKLEDSAMYFCASTGGMGELFFGEGSRLTVL.

The chain employs TRBV5-6 and TRBJ2-2, with TRBD1 matching 9 bases. CDR3 size: 18 residues. Trimming removed 4 bases from V and 2 bases from J; junction bases left unmatched: 12. Per the germline V gene, CDR1 is SGHDT and CDR2 is YYEEEE. CDR3 DNA: TGTGCCAGCAGCGGGGGACAGGGTTCCACAATTAACACCGGGGAGCTGTTTTTT. This codes for CASSGGQGSTINTGELFF. Full variable domain (rest looked up from reference TRBV5-6 and TRBJ2-2): DAGVTQSPTHLIKTRGQQVTLRCSPKSGHDTVSWYQQALGQGPQFIFQYYEEEERQRGNFPDRFSGHQFPNYSSELNVNALLLGDSALYLCASSGGQGSTINTGELFFGEGSRLTVL.

This clone was seen a few times. This chain connects TRBV7-3 to TRBJ2-3; 9 positions agree with TRBD2. CDR1 and CDR2 from the germline V gene are SGHTA and FQGTGA. CDR3 length: 15 amino acids. V lost 4 bases, J lost 2 bases, and 4 bases stayed unmatched. The DNA of the CDR3 is TGTGCCAGCAGCTCCACTAGCGGGCCCACAGATACGCAGTATTTT. This codes for CASSSTSGPTDTQYF.

Written as DNA, the CDR3 is TGTGCCAGCAGTTTAACCGGGACCGTTTACAATGAGCAGTTCTTC. The encoded protein is CASSLTGTVYNEQFF. The gene calls are TRBV6-5 and TRBJ2-1; D possibly matches TRBD1 or TRBD2 (5 bases each). Germline CDR1 and CDR2: MNHEY and SVGAGI. V was shortened by 4 bases and J by 4 bases, with 14 bases between the two germline ends. CDR3 length equals 15 residues.

V is TRBV28 and J is TRBJ1-3; TRBD1 matches 8 bases. The CDR3 covers 12 residues. Trimming took 2 bases from V and 14 from J; bases not matched to a gene: 5. Germline V gives CDR1 MDHEN, CDR2 SYDVKM. This CDR3 reads CASSLRTGGVYF. The CDR3, as DNA: TGTGCCAGCAGTTTAAGAACAGGGGGTGTATATTTT.

This chain joins TRBV18 and TRBJ1-3; no clear D gene. Germline values: CDR1 KGHSH, CDR2 LQKENI. The CDR3 is 15 residues long. V was shortened by 6 bases and J by 3 bases, with 15 bases between the two germline ends. The chain's CDR3 is CASSLIEGSGNTIYF. The CDR3 nucleotides read TGTGCCAGCTCCCTCATTGAGGGTAGTGGAAACACCATATATTTT. Full variable domain (remainder filled in from reference TRBV18 and TRBJ1-3): NAGVMQNPRHLVRRRGQEARLRCSPMKGHSHVYWYRQLPEEGLKFMVYLQKENIIDESGMPKERFSAEFPKEGPSILRIQQVVRGDSAAYFCASSLIEGSGNTIYFGEGSWLTVV.

This clone was seen a single time. CDR3 sequence (DNA): TGTGCCAGCTCACTCGGACAGGGTTCTGTCGAGCAGTACGTC. Its protein is CASSLGQGSVEQYV. V gene TRBV18 combines with J gene TRBJ2-7; 8 nucleotides line up with TRBD1. Germline CDR1 and CDR2: KGHSH and LQKENI. V shed 4 bases and J 6 bases; nucleotides not matched to a gene: 8. The CDR3 runs to 14 residues.

The V and J genes are TRBV7-2 and TRBJ2-3; D gene unclear. Trimming cost V 5 bases and J 0 bases, with 12 bases left between them. Germline V gene lookup returns CDR1 SGHTA and CDR2 FQGNSA. CDR3 length: 15 amino acids. CDR3 sequence reads: CASSLRLMSTDTQYF. The CDR3 bases are TGTGCCAGCAGCCTCCGATTGATGAGCACAGATACGCAGTATTTT.

The gene calls are TRBV6-6 and TRBJ1-2; 8 bases are shared with TRBD1. The CDR3 is 12 amino acids. V trimming: 6 bases; J trimming: 8 bases; junction bases outside the gene matches: 5. Germline lookup yields CDR1 MNHNY and CDR2 SVGAGI (reference sequence). CDR3 residues: CASRDREEGYTF. The CDR3 coding sequence is TGTGCCAGCAGGGACAGGGAAGAGGGCTACACCTTC.

The chain is built from TRBV18 and TRBJ2-6; D is possibly TRBD1 or TRBD2 (5 bases each). Germline CDR1 KGHSH, CDR2 LQKENI. The CDR3 has 18 amino acids. Deletions cut 2 bases from V and 4 bases from J, with 18 bases between. CDR3 sequence reads: CASSPFRDGSLGANVLTF. The CDR3 bases are TGTGCCAGCTCACCATTCCGGGACGGCTCCCTCGGGGCCAACGTCCTGACTTTC. Filled out from reference TRBV18 and TRBJ2-6, the complete variable domain reads NAGVMQNPRHLVRRRGQEARLRCSPMKGHSHVYWYRQLPEEGLKFMVYLQKENIIDESGMPKERFSAEFPKEGPSILRIQQVVRGDSAAYFCASSPFRDGSLGANVLTFGAGSRLTVL.

The rearrangement uses TRBV7-3 and TRBJ2-1, with 9 bases identical to TRBD2. The CDR3 has 14 amino acids. The V segment lost 6 bases and the J segment 2 bases; nucleotides outside the gene matches: 2. Germline CDR1 is SGHTA and CDR2 is FQGTGA. The CDR3 sequence is CASSLAGAYNEQFF. DNA for the CDR3: TGTGCCAGCAGTTTAGCGGGGGCCTACAATGAGCAGTTCTTC.